Following are 12 T cell receptor beta chains from one sample sequenced in a study of blood T cell repertoires in COVID-19. Method: immunoSEQ multiplex PCR; TCRdb's copy keeps in-frame clones and lacks some. The sample includes over 200,000 clones, roughly 80% of them seen just once. Sequenced material: peripheral blood. The source of these receptors is an elderly woman with COVID-19, enrolled during active disease.

The chain recombines TRBV10-3 with TRBJ2-5; D gene uncertain. Trimming pared 0 bases from V and 1 base from J, leaving 12 bases between. This CDR3 comprises 16 residues. Germline loops: CDR1 ENHRY, CDR2 SYGVKD. CDR3 DNA: TGTGCCATCAGTGAGTCGCCCCCCCTCAGCCAAGAGACCCAGTACTTC. Translating it yields CAISESPPLSQETQYF.

The rearrangement links TRBV7-3 to TRBJ2-1; D possibly corresponds to TRBD1 (6 bases). The CDR3 is 16 residues long. The V end was cut by 0 bases, the J end by 6 bases, with 15 bases between. From germline, CDR1 is SGHTA and CDR2 FQGTGA. CDR3 amino acids: CASSLTGAGVGNEQFF. Written as DNA, the CDR3 is TGTGCCAGCAGCTTAACGGGGGCGGGTGTAGGCAATGAGCAGTTCTTC. The full variable domain, its missing parts supplied by reference TRBV7-3 and TRBJ2-1, is GAGVSQTPSNKVTEKGKYVELRCDPISGHTALYWYRQSLGQGPEFLIYFQGTGAADDSGLPNDRFFAVRPEGSVSTLKIQRTERGDSAVYLCASSLTGAGVGNEQFFGPGTRLTVL.

The chain is built from TRBV7-3 and TRBJ2-1; a weak D match, TRBD2 (5 bases). V lost 3 bases to trimming and J lost 7 bases, with 16 bases between them. The CDR3 sequence is 15 residues long. The germline V gene has CDR1 SGHTA and CDR2 FQGTGA. The CDR3 DNA follows: TGTGCCAGCAGCTTCACCGCTTACCCGGGGAATGAGCAGTTCTTC. It is translated as CASSFTAYPGNEQFF.

The chain carries TRBV3-1 (or the pseudogene TRBV3-2) and TRBJ2-1; TRBD2 matches at 7 bases. Per the germline V gene, CDR1 is LGHDT and CDR2 is YNNKEL (reference sequence). V was pared by 3 bases and J by 4 bases, with 9 bases of the junction left unmatched. CDR3 size: 16 residues. In DNA, the CDR3 is TGTGCCAGCAGCCACCCTGGGGGGGGGAGTTACAATGAGCAGTTCTTC. It yields the protein CASSHPGGGSYNEQFF.

The chain recombines TRBV18 with TRBJ1-5; unclear D gene. This CDR3 comprises 15 residues. The germline gives CDR1 KGHSH, CDR2 LQKENI. The V and J ends lost 5 bases and 0 bases respectively, with 11 bases between them. The DNA for the CDR3 is TGTGCCAGCTCAGAGTGGGCGACTAGCAATCAGCCCCAGCATTTT. This gives the protein CASSEWATSNQPQHF.

The genes are TRBV19 and TRBJ2-7; possibly TRBD1 for D (6 bases). The germline V and J ends were trimmed by 8 bases and 6 bases, with 20 bases remaining between them. Germline CDR1 LNHDA, CDR2 SQIVND (reference sequence). The CDR3 extends over 14 amino acids. For the CDR3, the DNA is TGTGCCAGTTCCGATCTACAGGGTCTTGGCGAGCAGTACTTC. The encoded protein is CASSDLQGLGEQYF. The entire variable domain, with the rest obtained from reference TRBV19 and TRBJ2-7, is as follows: DGGITQSPKYLFRKEGQNVTLSCEQNLNHDAMYWYRQDPGQGLRLIYYSQIVNDFQKGDIAEGYSVSREKKESFPLTVTSAQKNPTAFYLCASSDLQGLGEQYFGPGTRLTVT.

V usage is TRBV12-3 or TRBV12-4 and J usage is TRBJ2-3; D is unresolved. Trimming took 5 bases from V and 9 from J, leaving 9 bases between them. There are 11 residues in the CDR3. This chain's CDR3 is CASSAPGTQYF. CDR3 in DNA: TGTGCCAGCAGTGCTCCCGGGACGCAGTATTTT.

This clone was detected once. The chain recombines TRBV2 with TRBJ1-1; TRBD1 might be the D (5 bases). The CDR3 is 12 residues long. Germline loops: CDR1 SNHLY, CDR2 FYNNEI. Trimming left V 8 bases short and J 5 bases short, with 12 bases between. CDR3 bases: TGTGCCAGCCGGCGGGACTCTACTGAAGCTTTCTTT. Translated, it gives CASRRDSTEAFF.

CDR3 residues: CARGEWNGYTF. In nucleotides, the CDR3 is TGTGCCAGAGGGGAATGGAATGGCTACACCTTC. The V gene is TRBV6-5, the J gene TRBJ1-2, with a weak D call TRBD1 (5 bases). With 9 bases removed from V and 6 bases from J, the gap between germline ends came to 11 bases. CDR1 and CDR2 (germline): MNHEY, SVGAGI. CDR3 size: 11 residues.

The chain combines TRBV18 with TRBJ1-3; maybe TRBD1 (6 bases). The V gene's germline CDR1 is KGHSH and CDR2 LQKENI. Trimming cost V 3 bases and J 0 bases, with 15 bases left between them. There are 17 residues in the CDR3. CDR3 bases: TGTGCCAGCTCACCTCCTGGGGGACACTCCTCTGGAAACACCATATATTTT. It codes for CASSPPGGHSSGNTIYF. Full variable domain (remainder filled in from reference TRBV18 and TRBJ1-3): NAGVMQNPRHLVRRRGQEARLRCSPMKGHSHVYWYRQLPEEGLKFMVYLQKENIIDESGMPKERFSAEFPKEGPSILRIQQVVRGDSAAYFCASSPPGGHSSGNTIYFGEGSWLTVV.

The V gene is TRBV5-1, the J gene TRBJ1-1, with 7 bases lining up with TRBD1. The CDR3 totals 12 residues. Per the germline V gene, CDR1 is SGHRS and CDR2 is YFSETQ. Unmatched junction bases numbered 7, after V lost 4 bases and J lost 10 bases. The CDR3 protein is CASSGQDQGAFF. DNA of the CDR3: TGCGCCAGCAGCGGACAGGACCAGGGAGCTTTCTTT.

V is TRBV15 and J is TRBJ2-7; D gene ambiguous. The CDR3 has 14 residues. The germline gives CDR1 LNHNV, CDR2 YYDKDF (reference sequence). The V and J ends lost 3 bases and 4 bases respectively, with 13 bases between them. CDR3 nucleotides: TGTGCCACCAGCAGGACGTTTGAGGCTTACGAGCAGTACTTC. It specifies CATSRTFEAYEQYF.